The clone carrying this TCR beta chain has a count of ten or more. Its antigen is unknown. Constant-segment primers were used for 5'RACE, and the resulting TCR alpha and TCR beta cDNA libraries carried sample barcodes and UMIs. TCRdb recomputed calls from the 5' RACE reads with MiXCR, one row per CDR3 protein. The repertoire holds 530,000 or so distinct CDR3 sequences, with 15% to 20% as singletons. The data were taken from a study of T-cell memory formation after mild COVID-19. Findings and caveats of the study: Clones shrinking between day 15 and 85 showed a balanced CD4/CD8 split, and those that grew later tilted toward CD4+. CM and EM subsets held most contracting CD4+ clones; EMRA held CD8+ ones. Within pre-infection memory, some responding clones were found, suggesting cross-reactive memory joined.

The V end was cut by 2 bases, the J end by 4 bases, with 6 bases between. The CDR3 sequence is 12 residues long. The germline V gene has CDR1 MNHEY and CDR2 SVGEGT. The chain combines TRBV6-2 or TRBV6-3 with TRBJ2-7; D is unresolved. This TCR was recovered from an adult woman who had mild COVID-19 (a few samples of this study predate the infection). Cell type and time point are not known. Sequenced sample: PBMCs or a T cell subset sorted from them (not recorded which). In nucleotides, the CDR3 is TGTGCCAGCAGTTACGGCCCGTACGAGCAGTACTTC. Protein product: CASSYGPYEQYF.